The 8 T cell receptor beta chains below were found in one sample sequenced in a study of cytomegalovirus exposure and HLA in healthy donors. The PCR had 60 Vbeta and 13 Jbeta primers. Assay: immunoSEQ multiplex PCR; the TCRdb copy retains only in-frame clones and omits some. The sample has some 95,000 clones; over 75% are singletons. The specimen sequenced was PBMCs. Source of these receptors: a man aged 30 to 39 in good health and CMV-seronegative.

The rearrangement joins TRBV27 to TRBJ2-7; 8 bases agree with TRBD2. The trim removed 3 bases at V and 2 bases at J, leaving 6 bases unmatched. In germline, CDR1 is MNHEY, CDR2 SMNVEV (reference sequence). The length of the CDR3 is 15 residues. The CDR3 spells CASSFYGGATYEQYF. The CDR3 region has the DNA TGTGCCAGCAGTTTCTACGGGGGGGCAACCTACGAGCAGTACTTC.

This rearrangement joins TRBV7-8 to TRBJ2-7, with 9 bases matching TRBD1. The CDR3 runs to 17 residues. V lost 5 bases to trimming and J lost 2 bases; unmatched junction nucleotides: 13. The germline V gene has CDR1 SGHVS and CDR2 FQNEAQ. The CDR3 spells CASSPKSPGQGTYEQYF. Here the CDR3 DNA reads TGTGCCAGCAGCCCAAAAAGTCCGGGACAGGGAACCTACGAGCAGTACTTC. Full variable domain (rest looked up from reference TRBV7-8 and TRBJ2-7): GAGVSQSPRYKVAKRGQDVALRCDPISGHVSLFWYQQALGQGPEFLTYFQNEAQLDKSGLPSDRFFAERPEGSVSTLKIQRTQQEDSAVYLCASSPKSPGQGTYEQYFGPGTRLTVT.

Only a few counts were recorded for this clone. The rearrangement joins TRBV25-1 to TRBJ2-1; D gene unclear. The CDR3 covers 15 residues. Trimming removed 4 bases from V and 2 bases from J, with 12 bases in between. CDR1 and CDR2 from the germline V gene are MGHDK and SYGVNS. DNA of the CDR3: TGTGCCAGCAGTGCCCCGAGTAGCACCTACAATGAGCAGTTCTTC. This sequence encodes CASSAPSSTYNEQFF.

This clone was seen a handful of times. The rearrangement joins TRBV28 to TRBJ2-7; possible D gene TRBD2, 5 bases. The CDR3 is 16 amino acids. Looked up from germline, CDR1 is MDHEN and CDR2 is SYDVKM. Trimming pared 6 bases from V and 4 bases from J, leaving 22 bases between. CDR3 amino acids: CASRTQIRGRRYEQYF. DNA of the CDR3: TGTGCCAGCAGGACCCAGATTCGGGGTCGGAGGTACGAGCAGTACTTC.

This clone was seen more than once but under ten times. The rearrangement joins TRBV19 to TRBJ1-4; D gene uncertain. Germline loops: CDR1 LNHDA, CDR2 SQIVND (reference sequence). CDR3 length: 14 amino acids. V was cut by 5 bases and J by 3 bases, with 10 bases left in between. CDR3 protein: CASSPGGSNEKLFF. The DNA of the CDR3 is TGTGCCAGTAGTCCTGGCGGTTCTAATGAAAAACTGTTTTTT. Together with reference TRBV19 and TRBJ1-4, the CDR3 gives the full variable domain: DGGITQSPKYLFRKEGQNVTLSCEQNLNHDAMYWYRQDPGQGLRLIYYSQIVNDFQKGDIAEGYSVSREKKESFPLTVTSAQKNPTAFYLCASSPGGSNEKLFFGSGTQLSVL.

The chain is built from TRBV9 and TRBJ1-3, with 7 bases identical to TRBD1. The CDR3 is made up of 15 amino acids. Trimming took 3 bases from V and 0 from J; bases not matched to a gene: 3. Germline CDR1 SGDLS, CDR2 YYNGEE. This CDR3 reads CASSARDSSGNTIYF. Here the CDR3 DNA reads TGTGCCAGCAGCGCCCGGGACAGCTCTGGAAACACCATATATTTT. The full variable domain, with the rest looked up from reference TRBV9 and TRBJ1-3, is DSGVTQTPKHLITATGQRVTLRCSPRSGDLSVYWYQQSLDQGLQFLIQYYNGEERAKGNILERFSAQQFPDLHSELNLSSLELGDSALYFCASSARDSSGNTIYFGEGSWLTVV.

The count of this clone is one. V and J are TRBV30 and TRBJ2-3, with D maybe TRBD2 (6 bases). The V and J ends lost 3 bases and 1 base respectively, with 17 bases between them. This CDR3 comprises 16 residues. Germline V gives CDR1 GTSNPN, CDR2 SVGIG (reference sequence). The CDR3, as DNA: TGTGCCTGGAGCGGGCGGGGCGGCGGCGGCACAGATACGCAGTATTTT. Residues: CAWSGRGGGGTDTQYF. The variable domain in full, completed from reference TRBV30 and TRBJ2-3, reads SQTIHQWPATLVQPVGSPLSLECTVEGTSNPNLYWYRQAAGRGLQLLFYSVGIGQISSEVPQNLSASRPQDRQFILSSKKLLLSDSGFYLCAWSGRGGGGTDTQYFGPGTRLTVL.

The chain has TRBV7-8 and TRBJ2-1, with 16 bases identical to TRBD2. The germline gives CDR1 SGHVS, CDR2 FQNEAQ. The CDR3 loop spans 17 amino acids. V dropped 5 bases and J dropped 7; count of bases not matched to a gene: 8. The CDR3 is CASSVGLAGGRGNEQFF. As DNA, the CDR3 is TGTGCCAGCAGCGTGGGACTAGCGGGAGGGCGAGGAAATGAGCAGTTCTTC.